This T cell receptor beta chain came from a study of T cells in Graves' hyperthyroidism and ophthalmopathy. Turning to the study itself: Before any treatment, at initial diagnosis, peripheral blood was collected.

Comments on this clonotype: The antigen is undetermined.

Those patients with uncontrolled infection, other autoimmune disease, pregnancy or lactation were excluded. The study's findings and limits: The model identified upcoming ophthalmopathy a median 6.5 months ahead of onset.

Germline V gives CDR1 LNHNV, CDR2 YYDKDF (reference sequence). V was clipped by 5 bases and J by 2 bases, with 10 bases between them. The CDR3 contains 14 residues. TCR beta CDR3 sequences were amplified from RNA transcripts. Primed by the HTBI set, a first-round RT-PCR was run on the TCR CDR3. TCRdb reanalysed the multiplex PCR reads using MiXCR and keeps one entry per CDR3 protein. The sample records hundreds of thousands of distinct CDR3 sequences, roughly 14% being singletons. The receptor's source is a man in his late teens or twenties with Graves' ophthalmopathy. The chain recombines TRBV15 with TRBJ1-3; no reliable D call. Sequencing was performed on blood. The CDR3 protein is CATSVRTAGNTIYF. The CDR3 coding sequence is TGTGCCACCAGCGTACGGACGGCTGGAAACACCATATATTTT.